A single sample gave rise to the 28 T cell receptor beta chains below, sequenced in a study of blood T cell repertoires in COVID-19. TCRdb's table, derived via immunoSEQ multiplex PCR, lists solely in-frame clones and lacks some. The sample consists of around 300,000 clones, 88% of them appearing once. Sequenced material: PBMCs or T cells enriched from blood (not recorded which). Receptors were obtained from a woman aged 45-65 years who had recovered from COVID-19.

The gene calls are TRBV10-3 and TRBJ2-7, with D hard to call. Germline CDR1 and CDR2: ENHRY and SYGVKD. The CDR3 contains 13 residues. Between the trimmed V and J ends, which lost 1 base and 6 bases, there was a span of 10 bases. This CDR3 reads CAISEWSASEQYF. CDR3 in DNA: TGTGCCATCAGTGAGTGGTCAGCTAGCGAGCAGTACTTC.

The CDR3 region is CASNLPGTGRHQPQHF. CDR3 nucleotides: TGTGCCAGCAACCTCCCCGGGACAGGGCGTCATCAGCCCCAGCATTTT. The genes are TRBV28 and TRBJ1-5; 9 nucleotides line up with TRBD1. Germline V gene sequence: CDR1 MDHEN, CDR2 SYDVKM. Unmatched junction bases numbered 12, after V lost 7 bases and J lost 5 bases. This CDR3 spans 16 amino acids.

The V call is TRBV11-2, the J call TRBJ1-1; TRBD1 might be the D (5 bases). V was clipped by 4 bases and J by 0 bases, with 12 bases between them. The length of the CDR3 is 15 residues. Germline V gene lookup returns CDR1 SGHAT and CDR2 FQNNGV. The CDR3, as DNA: TGTGCCAGCAGCTCCATACAGGAGATGAACACTGAAGCTTTCTTT. Encoded protein: CASSSIQEMNTEAFF.

V usage is TRBV12-3 or TRBV12-4 and J usage is TRBJ2-3; D is possibly TRBD2 (5 bases). CDR3 length: 13 amino acids. Trimming removed 5 bases at V and 3 bases at J, with 9 bases between. The CDR3 sequence is CASSLGDTDTQYF. The CDR3 DNA follows: TGTGCCAGCAGTCTCGGGGATACAGATACGCAGTATTTT.

This clone was observed a few times. The chain has TRBV29-1 and TRBJ1-2; TRBD1 matches at 9 bases. The CDR3 spans 16 residues. In germline, CDR1 is SQVTM, CDR2 ANQGSEA. With 3 bases clipped from V and 0 bases from J, the junction kept 8 bases outside the gene matches. The CDR3 spells CSVDWDRVTSNYGYTF. CDR3 DNA sequence: TGCAGCGTTGATTGGGACAGGGTGACATCTAACTATGGCTACACCTTC. Combining the CDR3 with reference TRBV29-1 and TRBJ1-2 gives the whole variable domain SAVISQKPSRDICQRGTSLTIQCQVDSQVTMMFWYRQQPGQSLTLIATANQGSEATYESGFVIDKFPISRPNLTFSTLTVSNMSPEDSSIYLCSVDWDRVTSNYGYTFGSGTRLTVV.

The rearrangement links TRBV6-2 or TRBV6-3 to TRBJ2-3; TRBD1 might be the D (6 bases). CDR1 and CDR2 from the germline V gene are MNHEY and SVGEGT. Between the trimmed V and J ends, which lost 3 bases and 3 bases, there was a span of 13 bases. CDR3 size: 15 residues. In DNA, the CDR3 is TGTGCCAGCAGTTATTGGGGGCGAGTTACAGATACGCAGTATTTT. Amino acids: CASSYWGRVTDTQYF.

The chain employs TRBV4-3 and TRBJ2-7; 10 positions match TRBD2. Germline V lookup: CDR1 LGHNA, CDR2 YSLEER. Trimming at V came to 4 bases and at J to 4 bases, leaving 4 bases not matched to a gene. The CDR3 runs 14 residues. The chain's CDR3 is CASSRAGGPYEQYF. Written as DNA, the CDR3 is TGCGCCAGCAGCCGAGCGGGAGGGCCTTACGAGCAGTACTTC.

The chain has TRBV11-3 and TRBJ2-1, with 8 bases lining up with TRBD2. The CDR3 is 16 residues long. Germline CDR1 is SGHNT and CDR2 is YENEEA. Losses at the gene ends were 1 base for V and 0 bases for J; bases not matched to a gene: 2. The CDR3 loop is CASSLGGRSSYNEQFF. The CDR3 coding sequence is TGTGCCAGCAGCTTAGGCGGGAGGAGCTCCTACAATGAGCAGTTCTTC.

The chain carries TRBV6-5 and TRBJ1-6, with TRBD1 matching over 8 bases. CDR1 and CDR2 from the germline V gene are MNHEY and SVGAGI. The junction had 5 bases not matched to a gene; V was cut back by 7 bases and J by 6 bases. The CDR3 is made up of 14 amino acids. CDR3 residues: CASKQGGFNSPLHF. The CDR3 DNA follows: TGTGCCAGCAAACAGGGGGGCTTTAATTCACCCCTCCACTTT.

This chain links TRBV7-2 with TRBJ1-2, with no clear D. This CDR3 contains 15 residues. Germline-derived CDR1 and CDR2 are SGHTA and FQGNSA. Trimming took 4 bases from V and 4 from J, leaving 16 bases between them. Written as DNA, the CDR3 is TGTGCCAGCAGCTCTCCCGGACCCGGGATCTATGGCTACACCTTC. Translation gives CASSSPGPGIYGYTF.

The CDR3: CASSVLAGGYNEQFF. As DNA, the CDR3 is TGTGCCAGCAGCGTTCTAGCGGGAGGCTATAATGAGCAGTTCTTC. V is TRBV9 and J is TRBJ2-1; 11 positions match TRBD2. Germline V gene sequence: CDR1 SGDLS, CDR2 YYNGEE. J was trimmed by 7 bases and V by 2 bases; bases with no gene match: 5. The CDR3 spans 15 residues.

V and J are TRBV3-1 (or the pseudogene TRBV3-2) and TRBJ2-1; the D is unclear. This CDR3 spans 11 amino acids. Germline CDR1 and CDR2: LGHDT and YNNKEL (reference sequence). V was pared by 1 base and J by 11 bases, with 6 bases between. The CDR3 sequence is CASSQGPKQFF. CDR3 coding DNA: TGTGCCAGCAGCCAAGGTCCTAAGCAGTTCTTC.

The chain employs TRBV10-3 and TRBJ2-2; D ambiguous. This CDR3 has 13 residues. V was trimmed by 6 bases and J by 2 bases, leaving 7 bases between them. Germline V CDR1 and CDR2: ENHRY, SYGVKD. The CDR3 bases are TGTGCCATCAGGACGGGTAACACCGGGGAGCTGTTTTTT. This sequence encodes CAIRTGNTGELFF.

The genes are TRBV7-9 and TRBJ1-1; possibly TRBD1 for D (5 bases). With 2 bases removed from V and 4 bases from J, the gap between germline ends came to 14 bases. This CDR3 has 15 amino acids. Germline CDR1 SEHNR, CDR2 FQNEAQ (reference sequence). The CDR3 loop reads CASSLWGGEITEAFF. As DNA, the CDR3 is TGTGCCAGCAGCTTATGGGGCGGGGAAATCACTGAAGCTTTCTTT.

V gene TRBV29-1 combines with J gene TRBJ2-3; 9 bases align to TRBD2. The CDR3 contains 14 residues. Germline CDR1 is SQVTM and CDR2 is ANQGSEA. The V segment lost 5 bases and the J segment 6 bases; nucleotides outside the gene matches: 9. The CDR3 DNA follows: TGCAGCGTTAGGACTAGCGTTAATAAGGATACGCAGTATTTT. Translation gives CSVRTSVNKDTQYF.

The rearrangement joins TRBV5-6 to TRBJ2-7; D remains unclear. CDR1 is SGHDT, CDR2 YYEEEE, per germline. The CDR3 has 13 residues. With 3 bases removed from V and 3 bases from J, the gap between germline ends came to 10 bases. In nucleotides, the CDR3 is TGTGCCAGCAGCTCCGGGTCGTACTACGAGCAGTACTTC. This encodes CASSSGSYYEQYF.

The J gene is TRBJ1-6, the V gene TRBV7-2; D not resolved. Trimming cost V 2 bases and J 8 bases, with 16 bases left between them. In germline, CDR1 is SGHTA, CDR2 FQGNSA. The CDR3 has 16 residues. The CDR3 sequence is CASSLQMTAGYSPLHF. CDR3 in DNA: TGTGCCAGCAGCTTACAGATGACCGCGGGATATTCACCCCTCCACTTT.

The chain couples TRBV19 to TRBJ2-2; possible D gene TRBD1, 6 bases. Trimming cost V 4 bases and J 4 bases, with 16 bases left between them. Germline V CDR1 and CDR2: LNHDA, SQIVND (reference sequence). The CDR3 is 16 residues long. The CDR3 reads CASSTTGTRLTGELFF. Written as DNA, the CDR3 is TGTGCCAGTAGTACAACCGGGACAAGACTCACCGGGGAGCTGTTTTTT.

This chain uses TRBV19 with TRBJ1-5; maybe TRBD1 (5 bases). V lost 9 bases to trimming and J lost 0 bases, with 12 bases between them. Germline values: CDR1 LNHDA, CDR2 SQIVND (reference sequence). This CDR3 is built from 14 residues. The CDR3 loop reads CASGGEYSNQPQHF. The CDR3 region has the DNA TGTGCCAGCGGGGGAGAATATAGCAATCAGCCCCAGCATTTT.

This rearrangement joins TRBV7-2 to TRBJ1-2; 7 bases are a match to TRBD1. V lost 5 bases and J lost 4; bases outside the gene matches: 10. The CDR3 loop spans 15 amino acids. Looked up from germline, CDR1 is SGHTA and CDR2 is FQGNSA. CDR3 DNA: TGTGCCAGCAGCCAGGGGGGCCCCTTGATCTATGGCTACACCTTC. Its translation is CASSQGGPLIYGYTF.

The V call is TRBV5-6, the J call TRBJ1-5; a weak D match, TRBD1 (6 bases). Trimming left V 4 bases short and J 5 bases short, with 19 bases between. This CDR3 comprises 16 residues. CDR1 and CDR2 from the germline V gene are SGHDT and YYEEEE. CDR3 sequence reads: CASSLGSGARDQPQHF. CDR3 sequence (DNA): TGTGCCAGCAGCCTTGGGTCAGGGGCTCGCGATCAGCCCCAGCATTTT.

The V and J genes are TRBV7-9 and TRBJ1-1; D is unclear. The CDR3 runs to 14 residues. The V end was cut by 1 base, the J end by 4 bases, with 10 bases between. CDR1 is SEHNR, CDR2 FQNEAQ, per germline (reference sequence). As DNA, the CDR3 is TGTGCCAGCAGCTTAGACCCCGCCGGCACTGAAGCTTTCTTT. Its protein product is CASSLDPAGTEAFF.

The rearrangement links TRBV7-3 to TRBJ2-1; 9 bases are shared with TRBD2. The CDR3 has 15 amino acids. Unmatched junction bases numbered 6, after V lost 5 bases and J lost 4 bases. The germline V gene encodes CDR1 SGHTA and CDR2 FQGTGA. This CDR3 is CASSLTSGAYNEQFF. The DNA of the CDR3 is TGTGCCAGCAGCCTGACTAGCGGTGCATACAATGAGCAGTTCTTC. The entire variable domain, with the rest obtained from reference TRBV7-3 and TRBJ2-1, is as follows: GAGVSQTPSNKVTEKGKYVELRCDPISGHTALYWYRQSLGQGPEFLIYFQGTGAADDSGLPNDRFFAVRPEGSVSTLKIQRTERGDSAVYLCASSLTSGAYNEQFFGPGTRLTVL.

This clone appeared a single time. The J gene is TRBJ2-6, the V gene TRBV14; 8 nucleotides align to TRBD2. Unmatched junction bases numbered 12, after V lost 0 bases and J lost 2 bases. Germline CDR1 and CDR2: SGHDN and FVKESK. This CDR3 spans 20 amino acids. CDR3 nucleotide sequence: TGTGCCAGCAGCCAAGATCCGCGGAGAATGCGGGGGGCTGGGGCCAACGTCCTGACTTTC. Translated: CASSQDPRRMRGAGANVLTF.

A few counts support this clone. The rearrangement joins TRBV12-3 or TRBV12-4 to TRBJ2-3; D unresolved. V was cut by 5 bases and J by 3 bases, with 3 bases left in between. The CDR3 sequence is 11 residues long. CDR3 DNA sequence: TGTGCCAGCAGTCCGACAGATACGCAGTATTTT. Encoded protein: CASSPTDTQYF.

The chain recombines TRBV28 with TRBJ1-6; D is perhaps TRBD1 (6 bases). CDR3 size: 14 residues. Germline V lookup: CDR1 MDHEN, CDR2 SYDVKM. Trimming took off 8 bases at V and 7 bases at J, with 15 bases between the two ends. CDR3 amino acids: CASRLSRGNSPLHF. CDR3 coding DNA: TGTGCCAGCCGACTATCCAGGGGAAATTCACCCCTCCACTTT.

The chain combines TRBV6-1 with TRBJ2-5; TRBD1 agrees at 9 bases. With 5 bases clipped from V and 5 bases from J, the junction kept 9 bases outside the gene matches. The CDR3 loop spans 15 amino acids. CDR1 and CDR2 (germline): MNHNS, SASEGT. This CDR3 is CASSSIGQGSETQYF. The DNA of the CDR3 is TGTGCCAGCAGTTCGATCGGACAGGGGAGTGAGACCCAGTACTTC.

The chain employs TRBV28 and TRBJ2-7; 9 positions match TRBD1. Germline loops: CDR1 MDHEN, CDR2 SYDVKM. V shed 7 bases and J 4 bases; nucleotides not matched to a gene: 8. The CDR3 runs to 14 residues. Written as DNA, the CDR3 is TGTGCCAGCACGAATCCGGGACAGGGTTACGAGCAGTACTTC. This translates into CASTNPGQGYEQYF.